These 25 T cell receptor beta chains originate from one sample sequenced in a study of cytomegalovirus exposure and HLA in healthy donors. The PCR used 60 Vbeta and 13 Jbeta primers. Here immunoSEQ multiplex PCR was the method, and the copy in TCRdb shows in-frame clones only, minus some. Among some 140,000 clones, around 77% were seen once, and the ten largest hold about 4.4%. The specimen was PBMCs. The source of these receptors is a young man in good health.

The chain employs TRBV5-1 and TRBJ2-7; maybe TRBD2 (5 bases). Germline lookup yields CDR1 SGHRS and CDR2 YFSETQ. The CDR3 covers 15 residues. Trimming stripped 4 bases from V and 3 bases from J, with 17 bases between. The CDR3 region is CASSPDSGSDYEQYF. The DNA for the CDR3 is TGCGCCAGCAGCCCGGATAGTGGGAGTGACTACGAGCAGTACTTC.

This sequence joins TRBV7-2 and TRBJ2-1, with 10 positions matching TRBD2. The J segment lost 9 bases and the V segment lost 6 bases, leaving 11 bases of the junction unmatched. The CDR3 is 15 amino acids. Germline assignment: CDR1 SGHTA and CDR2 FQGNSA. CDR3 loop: CASRSQREGLVEQFF. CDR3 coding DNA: TGTGCCAGCAGATCCCAGCGGGAGGGCCTAGTTGAGCAGTTCTTC.

The CDR3 reads CASSLGGGRAGGEQFF. The CDR3 DNA reads as TGTGCCAGCAGCTTGGGGGGCGGGAGGGCCGGGGGTGAGCAGTTCTTC. The gene calls are TRBV11-2 and TRBJ2-1; 9 nucleotides agree with TRBD2. Germline values: CDR1 SGHAT, CDR2 FQNNGV. The length of the CDR3 is 16 residues. V shed 3 bases, J shed 9 bases, and the junction held 12 bases outside the gene matches.

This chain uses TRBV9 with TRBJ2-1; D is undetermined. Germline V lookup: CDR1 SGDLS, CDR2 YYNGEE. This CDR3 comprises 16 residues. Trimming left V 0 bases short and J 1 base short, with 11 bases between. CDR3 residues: CASSVAASTSYNEQFF. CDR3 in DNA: TGTGCCAGCAGCGTAGCGGCTTCGACTTCCTACAATGAGCAGTTCTTC.

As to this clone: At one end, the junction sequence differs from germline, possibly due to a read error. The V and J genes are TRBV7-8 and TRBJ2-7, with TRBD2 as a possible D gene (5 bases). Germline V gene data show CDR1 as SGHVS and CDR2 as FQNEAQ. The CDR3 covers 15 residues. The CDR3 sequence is CASSLLVGEAYGQYF. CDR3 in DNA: TGTGCCAGCAGCTTATTGGTGGGAGAGGCCTACGGGCAGTACTTC.

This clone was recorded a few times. CDR3 bases: TGTGCCAGCAGCTTAGTCAGCGGCTTCCCTAACGAGCAGTACTTC. Translation: CASSLVSGFPNEQYF. J is TRBJ2-7 and V is TRBV11-2; maybe TRBD2 (5 bases). Germline V CDR1 and CDR2: SGHAT, FQNNGV. CDR3 length: 15 residues. Trimming took 1 base from V and 5 from J, leaving 15 bases between them.

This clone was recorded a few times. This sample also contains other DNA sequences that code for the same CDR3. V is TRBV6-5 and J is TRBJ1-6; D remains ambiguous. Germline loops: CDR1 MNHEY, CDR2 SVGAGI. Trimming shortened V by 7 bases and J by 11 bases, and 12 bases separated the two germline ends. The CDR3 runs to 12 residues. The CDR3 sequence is CASTQGGAPLHF. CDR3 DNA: TGTGCCAGCACCCAAGGTGGAGCACCCCTCCACTTT.

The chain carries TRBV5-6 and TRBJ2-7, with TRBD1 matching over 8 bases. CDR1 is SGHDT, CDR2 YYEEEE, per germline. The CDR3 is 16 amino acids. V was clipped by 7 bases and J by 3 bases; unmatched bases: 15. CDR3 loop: CASYLWFGDRIYEQYF. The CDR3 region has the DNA TGTGCCAGCTATCTCTGGTTCGGGGACAGGATCTACGAGCAGTACTTC.

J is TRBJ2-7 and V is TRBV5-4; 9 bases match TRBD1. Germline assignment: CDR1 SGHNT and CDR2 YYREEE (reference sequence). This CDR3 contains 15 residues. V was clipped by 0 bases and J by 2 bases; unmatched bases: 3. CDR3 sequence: CASSLEGTGPYEQYF. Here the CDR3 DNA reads TGTGCCAGCAGCTTGGAGGGGACAGGGCCCTACGAGCAGTACTTC.

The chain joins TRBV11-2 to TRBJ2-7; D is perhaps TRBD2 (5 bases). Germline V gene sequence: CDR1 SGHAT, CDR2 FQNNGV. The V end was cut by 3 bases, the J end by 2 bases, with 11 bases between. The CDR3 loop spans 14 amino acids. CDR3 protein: CASSFYFGAYEQYF. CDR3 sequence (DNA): TGTGCCAGCAGCTTCTACTTCGGGGCCTACGAGCAGTACTTC.

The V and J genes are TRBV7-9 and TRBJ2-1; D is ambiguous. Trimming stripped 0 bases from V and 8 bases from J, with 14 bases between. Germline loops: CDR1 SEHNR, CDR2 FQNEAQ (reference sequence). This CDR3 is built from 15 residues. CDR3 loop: CASSLAVAVRHEQFF. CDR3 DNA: TGTGCCAGCAGCTTAGCGGTGGCAGTGCGGCATGAGCAGTTCTTC.

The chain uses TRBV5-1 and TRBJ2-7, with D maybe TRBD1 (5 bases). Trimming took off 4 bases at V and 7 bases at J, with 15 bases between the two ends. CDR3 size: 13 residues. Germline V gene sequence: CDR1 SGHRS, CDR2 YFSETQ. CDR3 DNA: TGCGCCAGCAGCCCGGACACTCGTACTGAGCAGTACTTC. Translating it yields CASSPDTRTEQYF.

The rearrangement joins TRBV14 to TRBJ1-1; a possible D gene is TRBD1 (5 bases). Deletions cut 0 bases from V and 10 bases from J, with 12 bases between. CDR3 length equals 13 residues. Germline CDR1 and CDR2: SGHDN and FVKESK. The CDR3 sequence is CASSQEGGSLAFF. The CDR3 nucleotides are TGTGCCAGCAGCCAAGAGGGGGGTTCGTTAGCTTTCTTT.

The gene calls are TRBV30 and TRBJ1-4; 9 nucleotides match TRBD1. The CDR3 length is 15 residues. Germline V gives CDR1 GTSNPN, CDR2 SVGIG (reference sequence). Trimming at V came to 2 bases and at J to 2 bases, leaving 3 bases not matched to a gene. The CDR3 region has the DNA TGTGCCTGGAGTACGGACAGGGGTACTAATGAAAAACTGTTTTTT. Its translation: CAWSTDRGTNEKLFF.

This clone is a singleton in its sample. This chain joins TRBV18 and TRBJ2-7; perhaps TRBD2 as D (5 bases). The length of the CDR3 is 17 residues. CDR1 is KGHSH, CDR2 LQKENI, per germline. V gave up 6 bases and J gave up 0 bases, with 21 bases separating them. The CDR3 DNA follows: TGTGCCAGCTCCAAACAAGCGTTCCGAGGGAACTCCTACGAGCAGTACTTC. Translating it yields CASSKQAFRGNSYEQYF.

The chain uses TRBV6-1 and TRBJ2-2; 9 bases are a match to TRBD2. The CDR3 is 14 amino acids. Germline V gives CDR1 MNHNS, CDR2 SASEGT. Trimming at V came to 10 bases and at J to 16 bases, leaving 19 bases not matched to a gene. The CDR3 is CATGPPGEREERFF. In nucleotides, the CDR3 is TGTGCCACCGGGCCCCCAGGGGAGCGGGAGGAAAGGTTTTTT.

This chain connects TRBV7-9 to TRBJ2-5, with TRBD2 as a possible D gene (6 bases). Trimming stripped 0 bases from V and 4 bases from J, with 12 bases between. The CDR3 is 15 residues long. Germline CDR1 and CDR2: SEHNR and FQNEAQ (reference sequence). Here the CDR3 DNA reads TGTGCCAGCAGCTTAGCGCGCTCGGGAGCAGAGACCCAGTACTTC. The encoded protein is CASSLARSGAETQYF.

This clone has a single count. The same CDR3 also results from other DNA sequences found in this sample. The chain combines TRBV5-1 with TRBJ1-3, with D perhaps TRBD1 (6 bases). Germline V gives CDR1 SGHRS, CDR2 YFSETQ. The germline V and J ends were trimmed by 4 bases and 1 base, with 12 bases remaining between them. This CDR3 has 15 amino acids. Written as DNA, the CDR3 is TGCGCCAGCAGCGGGGGCCGTACTTCTGGAAACACCATATATTTT. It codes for CASSGGRTSGNTIYF.

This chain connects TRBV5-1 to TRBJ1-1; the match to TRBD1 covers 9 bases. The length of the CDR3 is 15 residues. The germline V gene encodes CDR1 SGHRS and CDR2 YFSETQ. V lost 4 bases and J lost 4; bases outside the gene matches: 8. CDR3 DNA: TGCGCCAGCAGCCGAACAGGGGGCCCCGGCACTGAAGCTTTCTTT. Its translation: CASSRTGGPGTEAFF.

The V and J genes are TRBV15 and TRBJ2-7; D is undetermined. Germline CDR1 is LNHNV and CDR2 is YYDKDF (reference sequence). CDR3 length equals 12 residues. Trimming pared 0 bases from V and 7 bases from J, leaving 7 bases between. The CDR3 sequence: CATSRDLREQYF. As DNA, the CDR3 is TGTGCCACCAGCAGAGATCTGAGGGAGCAGTACTTC.

The CDR3 region is CASSLSVRDYEQYF. In DNA form, the CDR3 reads TGTGCCAGCAGTTTATCTGTCCGAGATTACGAGCAGTACTTC. The chain joins TRBV27 to TRBJ2-7; D is undetermined. The CDR3 length is 14 residues. The V and J ends lost 0 bases and 4 bases respectively, with 10 bases between them. In germline, CDR1 is MNHEY, CDR2 SMNVEV (reference sequence).

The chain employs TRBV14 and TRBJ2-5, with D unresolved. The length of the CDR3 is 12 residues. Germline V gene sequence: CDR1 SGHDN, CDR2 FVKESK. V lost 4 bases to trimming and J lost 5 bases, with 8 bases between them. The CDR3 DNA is TGTGCCAGCAGCCTCCTCGGGGAGACCCAGTACTTC. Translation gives CASSLLGETQYF.

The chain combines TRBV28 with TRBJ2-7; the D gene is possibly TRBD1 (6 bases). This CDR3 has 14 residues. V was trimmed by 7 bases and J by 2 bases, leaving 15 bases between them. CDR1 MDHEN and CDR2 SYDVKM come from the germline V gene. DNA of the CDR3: TGTGCCAGCAACCCCGGGACACCTACCTACGAGCAGTACTTC. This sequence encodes CASNPGTPTYEQYF.

The CDR3 is CASSLVLAGAYEQYF. For the CDR3, the DNA is TGTGCCAGCAGCTTAGTTCTAGCGGGAGCCTACGAGCAGTACTTC. J is TRBJ2-7 and V is TRBV7-2; 10 bases map to TRBD2. Germline V gene sequence: CDR1 SGHTA, CDR2 FQGNSA. The CDR3 totals 15 residues. J lost 2 bases, V lost 1 base, and 2 bases had no gene match. Together with reference TRBV7-2 and TRBJ2-7, the CDR3 gives the full variable domain: GAGVSQSPSNKVTEKGKDVELRCDPISGHTALYWYRQSLGQGLEFLIYFQGNSAPDKSGLPSDRFSAERTGGSVSTLTIQRTQQEDSAVYLCASSLVLAGAYEQYFGPGTRLTVT.

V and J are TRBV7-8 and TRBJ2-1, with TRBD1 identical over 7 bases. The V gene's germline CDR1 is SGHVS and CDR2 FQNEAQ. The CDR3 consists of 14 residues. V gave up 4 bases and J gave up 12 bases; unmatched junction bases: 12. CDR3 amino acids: CASSSRSRQGRQFF. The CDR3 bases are TGTGCCAGCAGCTCACGCTCCAGACAGGGAAGGCAGTTCTTC. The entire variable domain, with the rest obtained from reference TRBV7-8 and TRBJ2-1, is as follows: GAGVSQSPRYKVAKRGQDVALRCDPISGHVSLFWYQQALGQGPEFLTYFQNEAQLDKSGLPSDRFFAERPEGSVSTLKIQRTQQEDSAVYLCASSSRSRQGRQFFGPGTRLTVL.